The present T cell receptor beta chain was sequenced within a study of response to subunit inactivated influenza vaccine. Each CDR3 protein is one row after TCRdb ran MiXCR on the RT-PCR reads. Of a few hundred thousand distinct CDR3 sequences listed, approximately 9.9% are singletons. This CDR3 is built from 14 residues. Looked up from germline, CDR1 is SSHAT and CDR2 is FNYEAQ (reference sequence). This clonotype was found a few times. Relative to the germline gene, one junction end is altered; a read error may explain this. This clonotype was sampled from a man aged 45-65 years who received an inactivated influenza vaccine. Sequences were derived from PBMCs from blood, sampled roughly 46 days after vaccination. The chain is built from TRBV7-7 and TRBJ2-3; D remains unclear. Written as DNA, the CDR3 is TGTGCTAGCAGCCCTATTCGGGGCACAGATACGCAGTATTTT. It codes for CASSPIRGTDTQYF.